The entry below gives a single T cell receptor (beta chain) sequence along with its context. What this receptor recognizes is not known. No qualities accompany the bases; no much larger clone lies one base away. TCR CDR3 regions were amplified from genomic DNA by multiplex PCR using the deep immunoSEQ assay. Extracted genomic DNA from each cell subset was distributed evenly across all wells of several immunoSEQ 96-well plates, and each plate was treated as a replicate. For sorted subsets, each replicate PCR was loaded with 200 ng genomic DNA, equivalent to approximately 33,000 T cell genomes. Purified libraries were measured with a Qubit 3.0 fluorometer, size-checked on a Bioanalyzer 2100, and measured again with the KAPA Library Quantification kit. Every immunoSEQ 96-well plate was sequenced on a separate single-read 150-cycle Illumina NextSeq 550 flow cell. As for how the authors treated the data: Because the immunoSEQ output included only junctional sequences and no quality scores, the filtering could not be the same as the filtering used for full-length reads. Sequences were annotated with PyIR, a Python wrapper for IgBLAST v1.9, using IMGT germline references to assign V/J genes and CDR3. Reads were removed for weak V/J assignments (E-value above 1e-6), missing CDR3, stop codons, out-of-frame junctions, or ambiguous translated residues. V3J clonotypes were defined as sequences sharing the same inferred V gene, J gene, and CDR3 amino acid sequence. The percentage overlap between two repertoires was calculated by dividing the number of shared unique clonotypes by the size of the smaller repertoire. Repertoire richness was assessed with RTK rarefaction, the Chao1 estimator, and Recon v2.1 estimates of unobserved clonotypes. OLGA was used to compute generation probabilities for all TCRbeta clonotypes that the gDNA method yielded from a handful of donors. In its TCRdb copy, this immuneACCESS table keeps in-frame sequences only and misses some clones. Where compared with another copy, unresolved V genes explain less than half of these, and the others have no known cause. V and J calls and clone size come straight from that table; D and trimming were deduced from the DNA. The sample records 600,000 to 750,000 clones, about 78% of which are singletons. The ten biggest clones cover 1.8% of the sample.

Healthy HIV-negative adults with no recently reported acute infections or vaccinations were included as donors. All donors were Caucasian adults living in Nashville, Tennessee, USA. CD4+ T cells were enriched by magnetic negative selection; naive cells were then positively selected on CD45RA, and the negative fraction formed the memory subset. Blood was collected by leukapheresis, and PBMCs were isolated by Ficoll-Histopaque density gradient centrifugation and then cryopreserved in liquid nitrogen vapor phase. Analytical flow cytometry was used to check the purity and quantity of every magnetically sorted T cell population. From each sorted fraction, genomic DNA was isolated and quantified by UV absorbance on a Nanodrop 2000c. This entry belongs to a study of shared clonotypes between healthy human individuals (dated by TCRdb to 2020 to 2022). About the study as a whole: Three men and two women, aged 18 to 49 years, made up the cohort. For each donor, CD4 naive and CD4 memory were each given three plates, CD8 naive was given two plates, and CD8 memory was given one plate. The study deeply sequenced blood TCR repertoires of roughly five healthy adults to estimate repertoire size and the extent of clonotype sharing between individuals. To increase sequencing depth and limit assay-specific biases, different laboratories used diverse techniques to prepare libraries and sequence TCR repertoires. Per donor, leukapheresis produced somewhere between about 0.94 and 9 billion PBMCs.

Here is what the overall study found, with its caveats: Pairwise subsampling indicated that sequencing depth was expected to affect the degree of clonotype sharing among donors. Naive subsets generally had larger estimated clonotype richness than memory subsets did. The small number of donors limited the genetic and exposure-history diversity represented. Rarefaction of sorted-subset datasets indicated incomplete sequencing despite the large sequencing depth. When four donors were compared, the shared fraction of clonotypes was around 4.6% for naive CD4, around 3.5% for naive CD8, 2% to 2.5% for memory CD4, and roughly 0.43% for memory CD8. Only blood was sampled, and tissue TCR repertoires likely differ from those in blood. Clonotypes shared by all four sorted-subset donors showed higher generation probabilities than non-shared clonotypes.

This clonotype originated in a woman aged 30 to 39 in good health. Sequenced: memory CD4+ T cells sorted from blood. The cell subset or site label, as the study defines it: CD45RA-negative fraction.

The bases read TGTGCCAGCAGCTCAATCCCGGGACCCACCGGCGGAGGGGAGCTGTTTTTT. Its translation reads: CASSSIPGPTGGGELFF. Rearrangement joined TRBV7-9 to TRBJ2-2; the D gene is perhaps TRBD1 or TRBD2, each of them matching over 5 bases. Counted from cysteine to phenylalanine, this CDR3 has 17 amino acids. CDR3 DNA is the only sequence kept; it has 51 bases, read in frame from the first base. The germline V gene (reference sequence) gives CDR1 as SEHNR and CDR2 as FQNEAQ. V is shortened by 4 bases, J by 8 bases, and the region joining them spans 23 bases. When the CDR3 is completed using the reference TRBV7-9 and TRBJ2-2 genes on either side, the full variable domain is DTGVSQNPRHKITKRGQNVTFRCDPISEHNRLYWYRQTLGQGPEFLTYFQNEAQLEKSRLLSDRFSAERPKGSFSTLEIQRTEQGDSAMYLCASSSIPGPTGGGELFFGEGSRLTVL.